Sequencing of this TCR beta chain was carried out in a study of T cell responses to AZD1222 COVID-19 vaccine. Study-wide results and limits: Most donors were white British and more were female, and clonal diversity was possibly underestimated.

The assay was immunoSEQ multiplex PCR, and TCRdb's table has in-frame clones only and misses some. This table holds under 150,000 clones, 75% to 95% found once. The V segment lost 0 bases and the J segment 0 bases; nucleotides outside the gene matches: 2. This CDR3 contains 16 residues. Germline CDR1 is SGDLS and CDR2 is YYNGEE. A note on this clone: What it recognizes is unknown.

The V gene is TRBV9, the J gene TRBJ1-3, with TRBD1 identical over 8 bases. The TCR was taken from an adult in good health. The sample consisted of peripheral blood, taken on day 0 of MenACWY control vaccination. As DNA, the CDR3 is TGTGCCAGCAGCGTAGGGACAGGGACCTCTGGAAACACCATATATTTT. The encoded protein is CASSVGTGTSGNTIYF.